Shown below are 7 T cell receptor beta chains from a single sample sequenced in a study of blood T cells in healthy people across ages. Next came a second PCR, run for about 6 to 11 cycles, which used a sample-barcoded 5' primer along with a J-beta primer mix. TCRdb fed the 5' RACE reads into MiXCR, producing one record per CDR3 protein. The repertoire includes about 1.6 million distinct CDR3 sequences, approximately 32% of them detected once, and about 11% sits in the top ten. The specimen sequenced was blood. The receptor set was obtained from a woman aged 25-40 years in good health.

This clonotype was seen more than once but under ten times. One junction end does not reproduce the germline sequence, and a read error may be involved. J is TRBJ2-7 and V is TRBV7-9; D not certain. Germline V gene sequence: CDR1 SEHNR, CDR2 FQNEAQ (reference sequence). The CDR3 runs 11 residues. The CDR3 here is CASSSIGEQYF. The CDR3 nucleotides are TGCGCCAGCAGCTCGATAGGGGAGCAGTACTTC.

This clonotype was seen a handful of times. The gene calls are TRBV11-3 and TRBJ2-1; 10 bases are shared with TRBD2. CDR1 is SGHNT, CDR2 YENEEA, per germline. The CDR3 has 17 residues. V lost 4 bases, J lost 0 bases, and 6 bases stayed unmatched. The CDR3 nucleotides are TGTGCCAGCAGCTCTTTTTCTAGCGGGAGCTCCTACAATGAGCAGTTCTTC. Translating gives CASSSFSSGSSYNEQFF.

V gene TRBV21-1 combines with J gene TRBJ2-7; whether TRBD2, the table's D call, matches the DNA was not checked. TRBV21-1 has pseudogene status. The CDR3 length is 15 residues. The CDR3 nucleotides read TGTGCCAGCAGCAAAGAACTAGCGGGAGACTTCGAGCAGTACTTC. Translating gives CASSKELAGDFEQYF.

V and J are TRBV5-6 and TRBJ2-3; 7 positions agree with TRBD2. The CDR3 runs to 15 residues. Germline assignment: CDR1 SGHDT and CDR2 YYEEEE. V lost 4 bases and J lost 2; bases outside the gene matches: 7. The CDR3 sequence is CASSTASGHTDTQYF. CDR3 nucleotides: TGTGCCAGCAGCACCGCTAGCGGACACACAGATACGCAGTATTTT.

This clonotype was picked up a small number of times. The CDR3 is CSARDLGGAYEQYF. CDR3 sequence (DNA): TGCAGTGCTAGAGACTTGGGAGGGGCCTACGAGCAGTACTTC. The chain links TRBV20-1 to TRBJ2-7; 7 nucleotides agree with TRBD2. Germline V gene sequence: CDR1 DFQATT, CDR2 SNEGSKA (reference sequence). The CDR3 loop spans 14 amino acids. J was trimmed by 2 bases and V by 0 bases; bases with no gene match: 4.

This clonotype was counted a few times. The chain combines TRBV18 with TRBJ2-7; tentatively, D is TRBD1 (6 bases). This CDR3 spans 15 amino acids. V lost 0 bases, J lost 2 bases, and 11 bases lay in between. Germline-derived CDR1 and CDR2 are KGHSH and LQKENI. The CDR3 nucleotides read TGTGCCAGCTCACCACCGGCAGGGGCCCCCTACGAGCAGTACTTC. Translation gives CASSPPAGAPYEQYF.

The J gene is TRBJ2-1, the V gene TRBV12-3 or TRBV12-4; 8 bases line up with TRBD2. V lost 4 bases and J lost 4; bases outside the gene matches: 9. The CDR3 runs to 16 residues. CDR3 residues: CASSSTGASGYNEQFF. The CDR3 bases are TGTGCCAGCAGTTCGACGGGGGCTAGCGGGTACAATGAGCAGTTCTTC.